The next 25 T cell receptor beta chains were all read from a single sample in a study of control samples from healthy donors and cancer patients. Libraries were prepared by immunoSEQ multiplex PCR; TCRdb keeps only in-frame clonotypes and omits some of them. The sample includes under 70,000 clones, 95% to 97% of them seen just once. The sequencing sample was made of blood. These receptors were collected from a woman younger than 35 in good health.

This chain connects TRBV7-6 to TRBJ2-1; D call uncertain. This CDR3 spans 16 amino acids. In germline, CDR1 is SGHVS, CDR2 FNYEAQ. The V gene lost 2 bases and the J gene lost 4 bases, with 15 bases spanning the gap. The CDR3 spells CASSLTIVGPYNEQFF. The CDR3 coding sequence is TGTGCCAGCAGCTTAACCATAGTCGGGCCTTACAATGAGCAGTTCTTC.

This clone occurred once. The chain combines TRBV27 with TRBJ1-2; TRBD1 matches 9 bases. V was pared by 6 bases and J by 4 bases, with 9 bases of the junction left unmatched. This CDR3 spans 15 amino acids. The germline V gene encodes CDR1 MNHEY and CDR2 SMNVEV (reference sequence). CDR3 bases: TGTGCCAGCAGGGAAACAGGGGGCTATGGCTATGGCTACACCTTC. Protein sequence: CASRETGGYGYGYTF.

The chain is built from TRBV5-1 and TRBJ1-6; tentative D call: TRBD1 (5 bases). From germline, CDR1 is SGHRS and CDR2 YFSETQ. The CDR3 spans 14 residues. V dropped 4 bases and J dropped 10 bases, with 15 bases sitting between them. The chain's CDR3 is CASSREGNGSPLHF. DNA of the CDR3: TGCGCCAGCAGCAGGGAGGGGAATGGCTCACCCCTCCACTTT.

J is TRBJ2-2 and V is TRBV29-1, with TRBD2 as a possible D gene (5 bases). This CDR3 region has 12 residues. V shed 7 bases and J shed 5 bases, with 11 bases lying between them. Germline V gives CDR1 SQVTM, CDR2 ANQGSEA. CDR3 coding DNA: TGCAGCGGAGTGGAGGTTACCGGGGAGCTGTTTTTT. Amino acids: CSGVEVTGELFF.

V is TRBV6-1 and J is TRBJ1-1; D gene unclear. The germline gives CDR1 MNHNS, CDR2 SASEGT. The CDR3 runs 16 residues. V was trimmed by 4 bases and J by 2 bases, leaving 17 bases between them. The CDR3 DNA reads TGTGCCAGCAGTGTCGGGATCTCACTATCTAACACTGAAGCTTTCTTT. Its protein is CASSVGISLSNTEAFF.

The chain combines TRBV12-3 or TRBV12-4 with TRBJ1-2; D perhaps matches TRBD1 (6 bases). The CDR3 covers 13 residues. Trimming removed 3 bases at V and 4 bases at J, with 9 bases between. The CDR3 sequence is CASSFRGSYGYTF. CDR3 bases: TGTGCCAGCAGTTTCAGGGGCAGCTATGGCTACACCTTC.

The rearrangement links TRBV3-1 (or the pseudogene TRBV3-2) to TRBJ1-2; D is possibly TRBD1 (5 bases). Per germline, CDR1 LGHDT and CDR2 YNNKEL (reference sequence). The CDR3 contains 14 residues. The V end lost 1 base, the J end lost 5 bases, and 11 bases lay between the germline ends. CDR3 nucleotides: TGTGCCAGCAGCCAAGGAGGGACGACTTATGGCTACACCTTC. This translates into CASSQGGTTYGYTF.

The chain links TRBV29-1 to TRBJ1-1; D is unclear. Germline-derived CDR1 and CDR2 are SQVTM and ANQGSEA. Between the trimmed V and J ends, which lost 7 bases and 5 bases, there was a span of 8 bases. This CDR3 spans 10 amino acids. CDR3: CSAGITEAFF. The CDR3, as DNA: TGCAGCGCCGGGATAACTGAAGCTTTCTTT.

The chain recombines TRBV5-1 with TRBJ2-4, with TRBD2 identical over 8 bases. The CDR3 contains 18 residues. With V trimmed by 0 bases and J by 6 bases, 14 bases remained unmatched. Germline loops: CDR1 SGHRS, CDR2 YFSETQ. CDR3 bases: TGCGCCAGCAGCTTGGGACTAGCGACGATCGCATCTGGAAACATTCAGTACTTC. It translates to CASSLGLATIASGNIQYF.

This clone was picked up one time. The V and J genes are TRBV28 and TRBJ1-1, with TRBD1 identical over 7 bases. Trimming took 5 bases from V and 1 from J; bases not matched to a gene: 13. The CDR3 is made up of 17 amino acids. Germline CDR1 reads MDHEN; CDR2 reads SYDVKM. The CDR3 DNA reads TGTGCCAGCAGTCCTCTCGGAGGGGGCTATACGAACACTGAAGCTTTCTTT. It codes for CASSPLGGGYTNTEAFF.

The chain carries TRBV30 and TRBJ2-5, with TRBD2 matching 8 bases. V lost 7 bases and J lost 3; bases outside the gene matches: 4. This CDR3 has 12 amino acids. Germline lookup yields CDR1 GTSNPN and CDR2 SVGIG (reference sequence). The CDR3 DNA is TGTGCCTCCGACGGGGGGGAAGAGACCCAGTACTTC. As protein: CASDGGEETQYF.

CDR3: CATSRDVEGNQPQHF. CDR3 nucleotides: TGTGCCACCAGCAGAGATGTCGAGGGAAATCAGCCCCAGCATTTT. V usage is TRBV15 and J usage is TRBJ1-5; D is uncertain. Per germline, CDR1 LNHNV and CDR2 YYDKDF (reference sequence). With 0 bases removed from V and 4 bases from J, the gap between germline ends came to 10 bases. This CDR3 comprises 15 residues.

The chain employs TRBV9 and TRBJ2-5, with D unclear. The germline V gene encodes CDR1 SGDLS and CDR2 YYNGEE. CDR3 length: 13 amino acids. Trimming stripped 4 bases from V and 5 bases from J, with 12 bases between. The CDR3 region has the DNA TGTGCCAGCAGCCCCCGGGTGGGCGAGACCCAGTACTTC. The encoded protein is CASSPRVGETQYF.

This sequence joins TRBV7-2 and TRBJ1-2, with D maybe TRBD1 (6 bases). CDR3 length equals 15 residues. The germline V gene encodes CDR1 SGHTA and CDR2 FQGNSA. Trimming left V 4 bases short and J 4 bases short, with 16 bases between. The CDR3 sequence: CASSSRPTGSYGYTF. The CDR3 DNA reads TGTGCCAGCAGCTCCCGACCTACAGGGAGCTATGGCTACACCTTC.

The chain joins TRBV5-1 to TRBJ2-7; no reliable D call. V was clipped by 0 bases and J by 0 bases, with 4 bases between them. Per germline, CDR1 SGHRS and CDR2 YFSETQ. This CDR3 has 13 residues. CDR3 region: CASSLASSYEQYF. The CDR3 nucleotides read TGCGCCAGCAGCTTGGCAAGCTCCTACGAGCAGTACTTC.

V and J are TRBV5-1 and TRBJ2-1; 12 bases align to TRBD2. The CDR3 runs to 14 residues. CDR1 and CDR2 from the germline V gene are SGHRS and YFSETQ. Germline trimming cut 7 bases from V and 6 bases from J; bases unmatched to any gene: 5. CDR3 nucleotide sequence: TGCGCCAGCGCTCTAGCGGGGGGGCTCAATGAGCAGTTCTTC. Protein sequence: CASALAGGLNEQFF.

This clone was seen a single time. The rearrangement joins TRBV19 to TRBJ1-1; D gene unclear. The V end lost 7 bases, the J end lost 0 bases, and 15 bases lay between the germline ends. The CDR3 extends over 15 amino acids. Germline V gene sequence: CDR1 LNHDA, CDR2 SQIVND (reference sequence). The CDR3 nucleotides read TGTGCCAGTAATATCGCGCGGGGTATGAACACTGAAGCTTTCTTT. It yields the protein CASNIARGMNTEAFF.

CDR3 sequence (DNA): TGTGCCAGCAGCTCAGGGGTGACTGGGGCCAACGTCCTGACTTTC. This sequence encodes CASSSGVTGANVLTF. The chain employs TRBV7-9 and TRBJ2-6, with D possibly being TRBD1 (6 bases). From germline, CDR1 is SEHNR and CDR2 FQNEAQ (reference sequence). The CDR3 consists of 15 residues. V was trimmed by 4 bases and J by 2 bases, leaving 9 bases between them. Full variable domain (remainder filled in from reference TRBV7-9 and TRBJ2-6): DTGVSQNPRHKITKRGQNVTFRCDPISEHNRLYWYRQTLGQGPEFLTYFQNEAQLEKSRLLSDRFSAERPKGSFSTLEIQRTEQGDSAMYLCASSSGVTGANVLTFGAGSRLTVL.

This chain connects TRBV29-1 to TRBJ2-2; 10 bases fit TRBD1. J lost 8 bases, V lost 3 bases, and 9 bases had no gene match. CDR1 SQVTM and CDR2 ANQGSEA come from the germline V gene. The CDR3 loop spans 15 amino acids. Here the CDR3 DNA reads TGCAGCGTTGACACCGGGACAGGGGAAGGAGGGGAGCTGTTTTTT. It specifies CSVDTGTGEGGELFF.

The chain links TRBV6-6 to TRBJ1-3; D is perhaps TRBD1 (6 bases). V lost 6 bases, J lost 8 bases, and 17 bases lay in between. CDR1 and CDR2 from the germline V gene are MNHNY and SVGAGI (reference sequence). The CDR3 runs 14 residues. The CDR3 loop is CASRNGGVGDTIYF. The CDR3 region has the DNA TGTGCCAGCAGGAACGGGGGCGTAGGAGACACCATATATTTT.

V and J are TRBV6-5 and TRBJ2-7; D is undetermined. Trimming shortened V by 8 bases and J by 2 bases, and 19 bases separated the two germline ends. CDR1 and CDR2 from the germline V gene are MNHEY and SVGAGI. CDR3 length: 15 residues. The CDR3 region has the DNA TGTGCCAGCTCGACTCGGACGTCTGGAGCCTACGAGCAGTACTTC. This translates into CASSTRTSGAYEQYF.

In DNA, the CDR3 is TGCGCCAGCAGCCAAGGAGGGGCAATAGCTAACTATGGCTACACCTTC. Its translation is CASSQGGAIANYGYTF. V gene TRBV4-3 combines with J gene TRBJ1-2; D is possibly TRBD1 (5 bases). The ends were cut back, 1 base at V and 0 bases at J, with 12 bases in the middle. The CDR3 sequence is 16 residues long. Germline V gives CDR1 LGHNA, CDR2 YSLEER.

This chain uses TRBV5-1 with TRBJ2-7, with 8 bases lining up with TRBD1. The CDR3 sequence is 14 residues long. Germline trimming cut 1 base from V and 2 bases from J; bases unmatched to any gene: 2. Germline V lookup: CDR1 SGHRS, CDR2 YFSETQ. The chain's CDR3 is CASSLLTGAYEQYF. The CDR3 nucleotides read TGCGCCAGCAGCTTGTTGACAGGGGCCTACGAGCAGTACTTC.

The chain carries TRBV21-1 and TRBJ2-1; the DNA was not used to check the table's D call, TRBD2. TRBV21-1 constitutes a pseudogene. The CDR3 has 17 amino acids. In nucleotides, the CDR3 is TGTGCCAGCAGCAAAGGTCTAGGTCTAGCGGGGGGGCCGGAGCAGTTCTTC. This codes for CASSKGLGLAGGPEQFF.

This chain uses TRBV5-1 with TRBJ1-3; perhaps TRBD1 as D (6 bases). Trimming pared 3 bases from V and 1 base from J, leaving 14 bases between. CDR1 SGHRS and CDR2 YFSETQ come from the germline V gene. CDR3 length: 16 amino acids. This chain's CDR3 is CASSSTGRQSGNTIYF. The CDR3 DNA follows: TGCGCCAGCAGCTCAACAGGGCGGCAATCTGGAAACACCATATATTTT. Full variable domain (outside the CDR3, taken from reference TRBV5-1 and TRBJ1-3): KAGVTQTPRYLIKTRGQQVTLSCSPISGHRSVSWYQQTPGQGLQFLFEYFSETQRNKGNFPGRFSGRQFSNSRSEMNVSTLELGDSALYLCASSSTGRQSGNTIYFGEGSWLTVV.